This T cell receptor beta chain was identified in a study of T cell responses to AZD1222 COVID-19 vaccine. General study points: Spike-specific TCR breadth rose after two AZD1222 doses, and depth rose as well.

The protocol was immunoSEQ multiplex PCR, while the TCRdb copy is restricted to in-frame clones and leaves out a portion. This table has around 100,000 clones, around 94% appearing once. Germline V gene sequence: CDR1 SGDLS, CDR2 YYNGEE. This CDR3 is 16 amino acids long. V lost 4 bases and J lost 2, with 19 bases in between. Comments on this clone: Its target is not known.

This TCR came from an adult in good health. The chain has TRBV9 and TRBJ2-7, with a tentative D call TRBD2 (6 bases). The sample in question was peripheral blood, obtained on day 0 of AZD1222 vaccination. CDR3 sequence reads: CASSPGTGGLAYEQYF. CDR3 in DNA: TGTGCCAGCAGCCCAGGGACCGGAGGGCTAGCCTACGAGCAGTACTTC.